A single sample is the source of the 9 T cell receptor beta chains below, sequenced in a study of blood T cell repertoires in COVID-19. Measured with immunoSEQ multiplex PCR; TCRdb has only the in-frame clones, and not every one. The sample includes around 290,000 clones, more than 75% seen only once; the top ten take approximately 2%. Sequenced input: PBMCs or T cells enriched from blood (not recorded which). These receptors were collected from an older woman in a cohort exposed to, infected with or recovered from COVID-19 (not recorded which).

V and J are TRBV15 and TRBJ1-5; no firm D call. V was pared by 8 bases and J by 4 bases, with 12 bases between. The CDR3 contains 13 residues. Looked up from germline, CDR1 is LNHNV and CDR2 is YYDKDF (reference sequence). The CDR3 is CATGGGLNQPQHF. The DNA of the CDR3 is TGTGCCACCGGAGGAGGGTTGAATCAGCCCCAGCATTTT. The full variable domain, completed using reference TRBV15 and TRBJ1-5, is DAMVIQNPRYQVTQFGKPVTLSCSQTLNHNVMYWYQQKSSQAPKLLFHYYDKDFNNEADTPDNFQSRRPNTSFCFLDIRSPGLGDTAMYLCATGGGLNQPQHFGDGTRLSIL.

The V call is TRBV20-1, the J call TRBJ1-2, with TRBD1 matching over 10 bases. The germline gives CDR1 DFQATT, CDR2 SNEGSKA (reference sequence). The CDR3 is 15 residues long. J was trimmed by 7 bases and V by 3 bases; bases with no gene match: 11. This chain's CDR3 is CSASPPGGQGPGYTF. The CDR3 region has the DNA TGCAGTGCTAGTCCTCCGGGGGGACAGGGGCCTGGCTACACCTTC.

The genes are TRBV6-5 and TRBJ2-1, with 11 bases identical to TRBD2. Germline V CDR1 and CDR2: MNHEY, SVGAGI. The trim removed 9 bases at V and 12 bases at J, leaving 16 bases unmatched. This CDR3 contains 15 residues. The chain's CDR3 is CASYLGGLAVSGQFF. CDR3 coding DNA: TGTGCCAGTTACCTAGGGGGACTAGCGGTAAGCGGGCAGTTCTTC.

V gene TRBV18 combines with J gene TRBJ1-1; 8 nucleotides line up with TRBD1. The length of the CDR3 is 14 residues. The ends lost 4 bases at V and 5 bases at J; junction bases unmatched: 6. The germline gives CDR1 KGHSH, CDR2 LQKENI. The CDR3 reads CASSRGQVGTEAFF. The CDR3 DNA is TGTGCCAGCTCACGGGGACAGGTCGGGACTGAAGCTTTCTTT.

The genes are TRBV7-2 and TRBJ1-2; TRBD1 aligns across 9 bases. Germline CDR1 and CDR2: SGHTA and FQGNSA. The CDR3 extends over 15 amino acids. With 1 base clipped from V and 4 bases from J, the junction kept 4 bases outside the gene matches. The CDR3 is CASSLEGQGGYGYTF. CDR3 DNA sequence: TGTGCCAGCAGCTTAGAGGGACAGGGAGGCTATGGCTACACCTTC. Full variable domain (rest looked up from reference TRBV7-2 and TRBJ1-2): GAGVSQSPSNKVTEKGKDVELRCDPISGHTALYWYRQSLGQGLEFLIYFQGNSAPDKSGLPSDRFSAERTGGSVSTLTIQRTQQEDSAVYLCASSLEGQGGYGYTFGSGTRLTVV.

The chain recombines TRBV11-2 with TRBJ1-2; D is undetermined. V was pared by 0 bases and J by 3 bases, with 8 bases between. Looked up from germline, CDR1 is SGHAT and CDR2 is FQNNGV. The CDR3 spans 14 residues. This CDR3 reads CASSLDPGYYGYTF. The CDR3 bases are TGTGCCAGCAGCTTAGATCCAGGTTACTATGGCTACACCTTC.

The gene calls are TRBV21-1 and TRBJ1-4; the table's D call TRBD1 went unverified against the DNA. TRBV21-1 is noted as a pseudogene. This CDR3 has 15 residues. CDR3 sequence (DNA): TGTGCCAGCAGCAAAGGGGGGCGGGCTAATGAAAAACTGTTTTTT. Protein sequence: CASSKGGRANEKLFF.

This clone was detected once. The chain carries TRBV11-2 and TRBJ1-2; tentatively, D is TRBD1 (5 bases). V dropped 2 bases and J dropped 4 bases, with 14 bases sitting between them. The CDR3 extends over 15 amino acids. Per germline, CDR1 SGHAT and CDR2 FQNNGV. The CDR3 protein is CASSLNKGSVYGYTF. The CDR3 DNA follows: TGTGCCAGCAGCTTAAATAAGGGGTCGGTCTATGGCTACACCTTC.

This clone was found once. The rearrangement uses TRBV19 and TRBJ1-3; TRBD1 is a possible D gene (5 bases). This CDR3 region has 14 residues. CDR1 and CDR2 from the germline V gene are LNHDA and SQIVND (reference sequence). With 6 bases removed from V and 3 bases from J, the gap between germline ends came to 12 bases. CDR3 in amino acids: CASRDTSIGNTIYF. The DNA for the CDR3 is TGTGCCAGTAGGGACACCTCCATTGGAAACACCATATATTTT.